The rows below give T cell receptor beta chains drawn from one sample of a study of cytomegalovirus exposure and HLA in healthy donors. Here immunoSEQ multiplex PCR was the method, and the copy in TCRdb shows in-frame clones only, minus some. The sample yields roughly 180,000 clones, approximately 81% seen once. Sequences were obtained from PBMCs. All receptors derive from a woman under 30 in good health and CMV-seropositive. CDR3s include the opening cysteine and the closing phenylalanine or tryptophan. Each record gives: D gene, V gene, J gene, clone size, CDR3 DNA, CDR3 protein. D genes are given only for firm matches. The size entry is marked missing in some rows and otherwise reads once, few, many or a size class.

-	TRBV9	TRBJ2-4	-	TGTGCCAGCAGCGTAGAAGCAGGGCCACTAGCCAAAAACATTCAGTACTTC	CASSVEAGPLAKNIQYF
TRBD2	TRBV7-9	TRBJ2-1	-	TGTGCCAGCAGCTTACCGAGACTAGCGGGGGGGAAAAGTTACAATGAGCAGTTCTTC	CASSLPRLAGGKSYNEQFF
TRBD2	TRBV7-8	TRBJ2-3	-	TGTGCCAGCAGCCCCGGGACTAGGTTAACAGATACGCAGTATTTT	CASSPGTRLTDTQYF
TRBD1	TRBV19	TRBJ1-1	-	TGTGCCAGTACCAGGGACAGGGTGAACACTGAAGCTTTCTTT	CASTRDRVNTEAFF
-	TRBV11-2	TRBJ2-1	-	TGTGCCAGTTCCTTCATTAGCGAGCAGTTCTTC	CASSFISEQFF
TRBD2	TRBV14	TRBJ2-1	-	TGTGCCAGCAGCCGCCTTAGCGGGGGTCCCTACAATGAGCAGTTCTTC	CASSRLSGGPYNEQFF
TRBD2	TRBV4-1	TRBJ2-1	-	TGCGCCAGCAGCCATGCGGGGGGAGGGGGTGAGCAGTTCTTC	CASSHAGGGGEQFF
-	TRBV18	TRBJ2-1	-	TGTGCCAGCTCAGGGTCCGGCGGGGTCAATGAGCAGTTCTTC	CASSGSGGVNEQFF
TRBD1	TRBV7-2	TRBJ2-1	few	TGTGCCAGCAGCTTAAGCGTAGGACAGGGGTTCGATGAGCAGTTCTTC	CASSLSVGQGFDEQFF
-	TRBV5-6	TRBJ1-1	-	TGTGCCAGCAGCTTGGGAGACACTGAAGCTTTCTTT	CASSLGDTEAFF
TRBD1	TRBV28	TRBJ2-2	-	TGTGCCAGCAGTTTCAGGGGGCGAACGACCGGGGAGCTGTTTTTT	CASSFRGRTTGELFF
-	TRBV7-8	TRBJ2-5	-	TGTGCCAGTAGAGACAGTATGGAGACCCAGTACTTC	CASRDSMETQYF
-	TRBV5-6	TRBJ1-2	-	TGTGCCAGCAGCTTGGATGTAGGGGGAAACTATGGCTACACCTTC	CASSLDVGGNYGYTF
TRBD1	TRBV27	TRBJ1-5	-	TGTGCCAGCAGTTACGGACAGGGCGGGCAGCCCCAGCATTTT	CASSYGQGGQPQHF
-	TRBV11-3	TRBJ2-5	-	TGTGCCAGCAGCTCCTCCGGGGAGACCCAGTACTTC	CASSSSGETQYF
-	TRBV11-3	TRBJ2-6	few	TGTGCCAGCAGCCAAACGCAGTGGGCCAACGTCCTGACTTTC	CASSQTQWANVLTF
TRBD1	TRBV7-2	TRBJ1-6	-	TGTGCCAGCAGCTTAGGAGGAAGCGGGACAGGAAATTCACCCCTCCACTTT	CASSLGGSGTGNSPLHF
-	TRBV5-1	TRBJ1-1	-	TGCGCCAGCAGCCCGATGACGGAGACTGAAGCTTTCTTT	CASSPMTETEAFF
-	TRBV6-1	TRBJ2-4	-	TGTGCCAGCAGTGAAGATGGGCCCGATGACATTCAGTACTTC	CASSEDGPDDIQYF
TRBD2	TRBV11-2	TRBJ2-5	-	TGTGCCAGCAGCCCAGGACTAGCGGGGGTAGTAGGAGAGACCCAGTACTTC	CASSPGLAGVVGETQYF
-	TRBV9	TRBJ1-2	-	TGTGCCAGCAGCGTAGGGGGCAGGAACTATGGCTACACCTTC	CASSVGGRNYGYTF
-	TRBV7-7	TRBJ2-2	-	TGTGCTAGCAGCTCGGACAGAAACACCGGGGAGCTGTTTTTT	CASSSDRNTGELFF
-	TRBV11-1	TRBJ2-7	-	TGTGCCAGCAGCTTAGCGCCCGGGGAGCAGTACTTC	CASSLAPGEQYF
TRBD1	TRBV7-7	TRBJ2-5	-	TGTGCCAGCAGCTTGGGGGCAATCCGGGACAGGGGGCAAGAGACCCAGTACTTC	CASSLGAIRDRGQETQYF
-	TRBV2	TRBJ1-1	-	TGTGCTAGCACAAGACAGGCCTCCTTCACTGAAGCTTTCTTT	CASTRQASFTEAFF
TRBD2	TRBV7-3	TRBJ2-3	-	TGTGCCAGCAGCTTAGGAGCGGGGGGCCCCCTCGGCACAGATACGCAGTATTTT	CASSLGAGGPLGTDTQYF
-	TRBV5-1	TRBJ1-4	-	TGCGCCAGCAGCTCGGACAGTGTCACTAATGAAAAACTGTTTTTT	CASSSDSVTNEKLFF